This entry lists 2 T cell receptor beta chains sequenced from one sample in a study of PD-1 blockade in mismatch repair-deficient tumors. This table comes from immunoSEQ multiplex PCR, and its TCRdb copy is limited to in-frame clones, with some not included. Counted here are 80,000 to 130,000 clones, 82% occurring once; the ten biggest clones make up 6.3%. The sample in question was peripheral blood, obtained roughly eight months after starting pembrolizumab. Receptors originate from an adult with mismatch repair-deficient cancer.

The gene calls are TRBV7-9 and TRBJ2-6; no clear D gene. CDR3 length equals 16 residues. Trimming removed 3 bases at V and 2 bases at J, with 11 bases between. Germline V gene sequence: CDR1 SEHNR, CDR2 FQNEAQ (reference sequence). For the CDR3, the DNA is TGTGCCAGCAGCTTCTCCGACGGAGCTGGGGCCAACGTCCTGACTTTC. This codes for CASSFSDGAGANVLTF.

This chain links TRBV7-3 with TRBJ2-5; D possibly corresponds to TRBD2 (5 bases). Between the trimmed V and J ends, which lost 1 base and 3 bases, there was a span of 15 bases. This CDR3 is 16 amino acids long. Germline CDR1 is SGHTA and CDR2 is FQGTGA. Here the CDR3 reads CASSLIPGVGKETQYF. The CDR3 DNA is TGTGCCAGCAGCTTAATACCCGGGGTGGGGAAAGAGACCCAGTACTTC.